This T cell receptor (beta chain) was recovered during a study of T cell responses to AZD1222 COVID-19 vaccine. This table comes from immunoSEQ multiplex PCR, and its TCRdb copy is limited to in-frame clones, with some not included. The table includes some 190,000 clones, 80% to 90% detected once. This clone was detected once. The starting material was peripheral blood, obtained on day 0 of AZD1222 vaccination. The receptor's source is an adult in good health.

The CDR3 reads CASSRTESTDTQYF. In DNA form, the CDR3 reads TGTGCCAGCAGCCGGACAGAATCCACAGATACGCAGTATTTT. The chain is built from TRBV7-8 and TRBJ2-3; maybe TRBD1 (6 bases). With 5 bases removed from V and 2 bases from J, the gap between germline ends came to 11 bases. The CDR3 runs to 14 residues. Germline CDR1 SGHVS, CDR2 FQNEAQ.